This T cell receptor beta chain was sequenced in a study of cytomegalovirus exposure and HLA in healthy donors (dated by TCRdb to 2015 to 2018). For the study in its entirety: An earlier analysis of fewer than 750 of the donors reported about 300 Gb of sequence data and around 100 million unique TCR beta sequences obtained from about 180 million T cells. An early release covering around 630 HLA-typed donors comprised roughly 300 gigabases of sequencing data and around 86 million unique TCR sequences. Among the roughly 400 genotyped donors, around 79% belonged to the genetic ancestry cluster associated with self-reported Caucasian donors. The study aimed to test whether cataloging public T cell receptors could reveal signatures of past pathogen exposure. The study used immunosequencing to profile the T cell repertoires of approximately 630 subjects and linked those repertoires to cytomegalovirus serostatus. A separate validation cohort of some 130 different subjects was used in addition to the approximately 700-subject first cohort. High-throughput TCR immunosequencing, statistical association of individual TCRs with disease status, and machine learning were combined to predict cytomegalovirus infection status. A later analysis re-analyzed previously published TCR beta repertoires from 660 or so donors and added high-resolution HLA genotyping to study TCR occurrence patterns. In the later analysis, no new phenotypic data were used to find candidate immune exposures; instead, reliance was placed on TCR beta sequences and their occurrence across donors. To decide whether each TCR beta V gene segment behaved as functional or pseudogenic, an earlier analysis of some 600 of the donors relied on high-throughput TCR beta sequencing. Donor age, sex, ethnicity and CMV serostatus were compiled alongside the repertoire data. A later genetic analysis used genome-wide SNP genotypes for about 55% of the 666 donors, treating that subset as a discovery cohort. All discovery cohort repertoires had been generated using a single sequencing platform. Class I and class II HLA loci were covered by the typing at four-digit resolution. The number of donors typed differed by locus, with about 629-630 for A, B, C, DRB1 and DQB1, 522 for DQA1, about 610 for DPA1, and about 450 for DPB1. About five DR-DQ haplotypes were treated as single units for association and clustering because of strong linkage in the cohort. On average, roughly 240,000 unique TCR beta nucleotide sequences were sequenced per donor among some 430 genotyped donors of the cohort, with about 19% of those sequences being non-productive. Results and caveats for the whole study, not just this receptor: A later analysis found that HLA-associated TCR beta chains were more clonally expanded and had lower generation probabilities than equally common non-associated chains. In a later genetic analysis, a missense DCLRE1C variant was associated with V-gene and J-gene trimming of TCR beta chains, and the association was replicated in an independent cohort. The earlier analysis of 587 of the donors excluded about 16 rarely observed V segments, including chromosome 9 orphons, because counts were too low. The presence/absence analyses assumed that sequencing depth was roughly uniform across donors, and that assumption may not be true. Most TCR sequences were observed very rarely across donors, whereas some public TCRs were present in many individuals. A further reported finding was that TCR beta sequences accurately predicted the HLA-A and HLA-B alleles for most subjects in the first cohort. The authors suggested that the approach could potentially be generalized to other disease states and immunological phenotypes. A later analysis found that TCR association rates varied across HLA loci, with DRB1 alleles showing the most associated TCRs and HLA-C alleles the fewest. Because HLA typing was missing for some donors at each locus, association tests included only the typed subset. A few of the identified cytomegalovirus-associated TCR beta chains were confirmed in vitro to be specific for cytomegalovirus antigens. The classifier was reported to diagnose cytomegalovirus status with high specificity and sensitivity in both the original and validation cohorts. When HLA alleles, especially DR and DQ, strongly co-occurred, attributing TCR associations to individual alleles was difficult. This cohort had only TCR beta chains sequenced, and the lack of alpha or paired-chain data limited which features could be detected. Several of the top co-occurrence clusters appeared to be linked to parvovirus B19, influenza, CMV and Epstein-Barr virus, according to a later analysis. A cluster of highly shared sequence variants was judged likely to represent a technical artifact of the sequencing pipeline. Some IMGT-functional V segments, including TRBV6-2 and TRBV6-3, could not be distinguished by the 87-base-pair reads and were therefore excluded. Most CMV-associated TCR beta chains appeared to be HLA-restricted in a later analysis, and the HLA associations seemed to be driven largely by CMV exposure. According to a later genetic analysis, donors in an Asian-associated ancestry cluster had fewer N-insertions in productive TCRs than the approximately 670-donor mean. An earlier analysis of approximately 570 of the donors showed that most TCR beta V segments appeared in productive rearrangements either about 90% or about 30% of the time, which broadly matched IMGT annotations. Immune exposure information for the cohort was limited to CMV serostatus. A total of 150 or so TCR beta chains were listed by the study as associated with cytomegalovirus. In a later analysis, some 17,000 TCR beta sequences were associated with specific HLA alleles at a false discovery rate of 0.05. Correlated functional status among segregating V segments might be attributable to linkage disequilibrium, but an unknown experimental factor could not be ruled out.

Library creation used the immunoSEQ multiplex PCR assay. A mixture of 60 forward primers for TCR Vbeta segments and 13 reverse primers for TCR Jbeta segments was used in the multiplex PCR. Amplification of the CDR3 region of rearranged TCR beta genes was performed with a multiplex PCR assay on genomic DNA. The amplified TCR beta libraries were sequenced on the Illumina HiSeq System as 87-base-pair reads. Processing in the source paper ran as follows. Across the 500 to 750 repertoires, a later analysis counted tens of millions of unique TCR beta chains, 9.5 million to 13 million of which were shared by at least two donors. Raw reads were error-corrected and collapsed into unique sequences with a nearest-neighbor algorithm that merged closely related sequences to remove PCR and sequencing errors. To assign V, D and J gene segments, CDR3 sequences were aligned to IMGT reference sequences. For a sequence to be retained, a match of at least six nucleotides was required to both a V gene segment and a J gene segment. Rearrangements were classified as productive when the CDR3 lacked stop codons and remained in frame with V and J, and all other rearrangements were classified as non-productive. Following IMGT convention, CDR3 was defined as the stretch from the second conserved V-encoded cysteine to the conserved J-encoded phenylalanine. The earlier analysis of fewer than 750 of the donors excluded sequences that lacked an unambiguous match to a single V gene segment. In an earlier analysis of several hundred of the donors, V segments were called functional above 56.7% productive rearrangements and were called segregating when the between-donor standard deviation exceeded 5%. A statistical classification framework was built for diagnosing cytomegalovirus status from the catalog of TCR beta chain sequences. V and J gene assignment, in a later analysis, came from comparing TCR nucleotide sequences with IMGT/GENE-DB human TR gene sequences. The TCRdist pipeline was used in a later analysis to assign CDR3 sequences and most-parsimonious VDJ recombination scenarios. In a later analysis, every TCR beta chain was defined by the combination of its CDR3 amino acid sequence and its V-gene family, and reads without a unique V-gene family were dropped. As a way to deal with suspected cross-contamination and a sequencing artifact, a later analysis dropped over 550 nucleotide sequences that were highly shared and had low generation probability. In a later analysis, a clonal expansion index for each public chain was calculated from normalized within-repertoire ranks of inferred template counts. Generation probabilities in a later analysis came from a VDJ recombination model fitted to out-of-frame rearrangements, and those results were checked against IGoR. A later analysis scored TCR-TCR, TCR-HLA and TCR-CMV co-occurrence with hypergeometric tests, applying a repertoire-size bias correction to TCR pairs. False discovery rates were estimated in a later analysis by permuting HLA or CMV assignments 20 times. In a later analysis, co-occurring TCRs were grouped using DBSCAN, with TCRdist sequence similarity added in when clustering inside HLA-allele-positive subsets. Repertoires with fewer than 30,000 or more than 120,000 public chains were left out of co-occurrence clustering, as were five repertoires with anomalous nucleotide sharing. Entries here come from immuneACCESS through TCRdb and include only in-frame sequences with V and J called. Some clones fail to appear in such tables; in the studies checked, an unresolved V gene covers under half of the shortfall, and the cause of the remainder is unknown. That table furnishes V, J and clone size, whereas the DNA furnished D and trimming. The sample yields some 130,000 clones; approximately 77% were counted once. 2% of the sample rests with the top ten.

Here V drops 10 bases and J drops 4 bases, and the junction holds 8 bases not matched to any gene. From its cysteine to its phenylalanine, the CDR3 spans 13 amino acids. The CDR3 DNA has 39 bases and is translated from base 1. Sequences MNHEY (CDR1) and SMNVEV (CDR2) are obtained from the germline V gene (reference sequence). This clone was seen a few times. Which antigen it targets is not known. Base qualities are not at hand, and no much larger clone is one base apart. The cohort comprised some 680 healthy bone marrow donors. Cohort members were all nominally healthy when sampled, although unrecorded immune exposures were likely present. The donor tested CMV seronegative, placing the donor among the approximately 400 seronegative members of the cohort. A peripheral blood sample was provided by each donor, and peripheral blood mononuclear cells were used for TCR beta sequencing. Genomic DNA was extracted from the blood cell samples with the Qiagen DNeasy Blood Extraction Kit.

The sequence was obtained from a man aged 25-45 years in good health and CMV-seronegative. The sequencing sample was made of PBMCs. The chain uses TRBV27 and TRBJ2-7; 9 central nucleotides agree with TRBD1. The sequence in DNA is TGTGCCACCCAGGACAGGGGCAAATACGAGCAGTACTTC. The encoded protein is CATQDRGKYEQYF.